These T cell receptor beta chains were read from a single sample in a study of vaccination and CD4 T cells after COVID-19. TCRdb re-derived calls from the PCR reads in MiXCR, one entry per CDR3 protein. The top ten hold over 20% of the sample, which has more than 6,500 distinct CDR3 sequences, 47% seen once. These receptors' antigens are unknown. Material: CD4+ T cells from blood, cultured in vitro. The receptors stem from a human donor in good health. Both conserved end residues are part of each CDR3. Fields, in order: J gene, clone size, V gene, D gene, CDR3 protein, CDR3 DNA. D genes are given only for firm matches. Only some rows state a clone size, as once, few, many or a class for expanded clones.

>TRBJ1-3|NA|TRBV28|NA
CASSPGQRLRRSGNTIYF
TGTGCCAGCAGTCCGGGACAACGACTCCGACGCTCTGGAAACACCATATATTTT
>TRBJ1-5|NA|TRBV19|NA
CASSRRRQISNQPQHF
TGTGCCAGTAGCCGAAGGAGGCAAATTAGCAATCAGCCCCAGCATTTT
>TRBJ2-3|NA|TRBV24-1|NA
CATSNYQGRTDTQYF
TGTGCCACCAGTAATTATCAGGGTCGGACAGATACGCAGTATTTT
>TRBJ2-3|NA|TRBV5-4|TRBD2
CASSLGGGRADTQYF
TGTGCCAGCAGCTTGGGGGGCGGGAGGGCAGATACGCAGTATTTT
>TRBJ1-6|NA|TRBV5-6|TRBD1
CASSIGGTGSPLHF
TGTGCCAGCAGCATAGGGGGCACGGGTTCACCCCTCCACTTT
>TRBJ2-3|NA|TRBV27|NA
CASSFRQSTDTQYF
TGTGCCAGCAGTTTTAGGCAGAGCACAGATACGCAGTATTTT
>TRBJ2-3|medium-sized|TRBV5-1|NA
CASSLEYGSTDTQYF
TGCGCCAGCAGCTTGGAGTACGGGAGTACAGATACGCAGTATTTT
>TRBJ1-1|NA|TRBV5-5|TRBD1
CASSRGEGARAFF
TGTGCCAGCAGCCGAGGGGAGGGGGCGCGGGCTTTCTTT
>TRBJ1-3|few|TRBV27|NA
CASSLTRFGNTIYF
TGTGCCAGCAGTTTAACAAGGTTCGGAAACACCATATATTTT
>TRBJ2-7|few|TRBV2|NA
CASKEGPREQYF
TGTGCCAGCAAGGAAGGTCCGCGCGAGCAGTACTTC
>TRBJ2-7|NA|TRBV2|NA
CASSKGAYEQYF
TGTGCCAGCAGTAAGGGGGCCTACGAGCAGTACTTC
>TRBJ1-1|few|TRBV30|NA
CAWSVGGDRAEAFF
TGTGCCTGGAGTGTAGGGGGGGACCGGGCTGAAGCTTTCTTT